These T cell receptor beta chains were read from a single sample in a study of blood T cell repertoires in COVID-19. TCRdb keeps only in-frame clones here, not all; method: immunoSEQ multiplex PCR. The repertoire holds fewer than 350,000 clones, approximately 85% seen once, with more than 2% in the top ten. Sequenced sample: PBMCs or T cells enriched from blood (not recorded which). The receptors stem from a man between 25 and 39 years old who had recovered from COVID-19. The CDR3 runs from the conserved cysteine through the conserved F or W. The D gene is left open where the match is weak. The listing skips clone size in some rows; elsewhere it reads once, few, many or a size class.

CDR3nt: TGTGCCAGCAGTTTAGAAGGACACGGCTACACCTTC
CDR3aa: CASSLEGHGYTF
d_gene: -
j_gene: TRBJ1-2
v_gene: TRBV12-3/TRBV12-4
abundance: once

CDR3nt: TGTGCCAGCACCATTGGGGGGGGGCGGAGCTCTGGAAACACCATATATTTT
CDR3aa: CASTIGGGRSSGNTIYF
d_gene: -
j_gene: TRBJ1-3
v_gene: TRBV28
abundance: -

CDR3nt: TGTGCCAGCAGCTTAGACCGACAGGGCACTGGAAACACCATATATTTT
CDR3aa: CASSLDRQGTGNTIYF
d_gene: TRBD1
j_gene: TRBJ1-3
v_gene: TRBV11-2
abundance: -

CDR3nt: TGTGCCAGCAGCCGTCTATCGTATGGCTACACCTTC
CDR3aa: CASSRLSYGYTF
d_gene: -
j_gene: TRBJ1-2
v_gene: TRBV3-1/TRBV3-2
abundance: once

CDR3nt: TGTGCCAGCAGCCAATGGGGGCGGTATGGCTACACCTTC
CDR3aa: CASSQWGRYGYTF
d_gene: -
j_gene: TRBJ1-2
v_gene: TRBV3-1/TRBV3-2
abundance: -

CDR3nt: TGTGCCAGCAGCCAAGATCTGAGGCCTGAAGCTTTCTTT
CDR3aa: CASSQDLRPEAFF
d_gene: -
j_gene: TRBJ1-1
v_gene: TRBV14
abundance: -

CDR3nt: TGTGCCAGCAGCGGTACTAGCACAGATACGCAGTATTTT
CDR3aa: CASSGTSTDTQYF
d_gene: -
j_gene: TRBJ2-3
v_gene: TRBV9
abundance: -

CDR3nt: TGTGCCAGCAGTGCGGGGCCCCGAGGAGGGACCGGGGAGCTGTTTTTT
CDR3aa: CASSAGPRGGTGELFF
d_gene: -
j_gene: TRBJ2-2
v_gene: TRBV2
abundance: -

CDR3nt: TGTGCCAGCAGCTTAGGGGGCAGGGACTCTTATGGCTACACCTTC
CDR3aa: CASSLGGRDSYGYTF
d_gene: TRBD1
j_gene: TRBJ1-2
v_gene: TRBV5-5
abundance: -

CDR3nt: TGTGCCAGCACCCTGATCGGGGGAGAAGAAAAACTGTTTTTT
CDR3aa: CASTLIGGEEKLFF
d_gene: -
j_gene: TRBJ1-4
v_gene: TRBV27
abundance: -

CDR3nt: TGTGCCAGCAGCCCGGACAGTATCCCATCTGGGGGCTACACCTTC
CDR3aa: CASSPDSIPSGGYTF
d_gene: -
j_gene: TRBJ1-2
v_gene: TRBV5-5
abundance: -

CDR3nt: TGTGCCAGCAGGGAGAGACAGGGGCATGGGGAGACCCAGTACTTC
CDR3aa: CASRERQGHGETQYF
d_gene: TRBD1
j_gene: TRBJ2-5
v_gene: TRBV2
abundance: -

CDR3nt: TGTGCCAGCAGCTTAAGTACAGGGTCGGTTGATGGCTACACCTTC
CDR3aa: CASSLSTGSVDGYTF
d_gene: -
j_gene: TRBJ1-2
v_gene: TRBV7-9
abundance: -

CDR3nt: TGTGCCAGCAGCCAAGGCTACGGCTACACCTTC
CDR3aa: CASSQGYGYTF
d_gene: -
j_gene: TRBJ1-2
v_gene: TRBV3-1/TRBV3-2
abundance: -

CDR3nt: TGTGCCAGCAGCGTCGGTTTTTCTGGGACAGTCGGAAACACCATATATTTT
CDR3aa: CASSVGFSGTVGNTIYF
d_gene: TRBD1
j_gene: TRBJ1-3
v_gene: TRBV9
abundance: -

CDR3nt: TGTGCCAGCAGTTACGTCAGGGGTAACACCGGGGAGCTGTTTTTT
CDR3aa: CASSYVRGNTGELFF
d_gene: -
j_gene: TRBJ2-2
v_gene: TRBV6-5
abundance: -

CDR3nt: TGTGCCAGTAGTATATTAGGAGGGGGCAGGGACACCGGGGAGCTGTTTTTT
CDR3aa: CASSILGGGRDTGELFF
d_gene: -
j_gene: TRBJ2-2
v_gene: TRBV19
abundance: -

CDR3nt: TGTGCCAGTAGTATCGGACTCGGCTCCTACGAGCAGTACTTC
CDR3aa: CASSIGLGSYEQYF
d_gene: -
j_gene: TRBJ2-7
v_gene: TRBV19
abundance: -

CDR3nt: TGTGCCAGCAGCGTAGATCGACAGGGAACAGGAAACACCATATATTTT
CDR3aa: CASSVDRQGTGNTIYF
d_gene: TRBD1
j_gene: TRBJ1-3
v_gene: TRBV9
abundance: -

CDR3nt: TGTGCCAGGCAGGGGGGCCTGGGTGAAAAACTGTTTTTT
CDR3aa: CARQGGLGEKLFF
d_gene: TRBD1
j_gene: TRBJ1-4
v_gene: TRBV2
abundance: -

CDR3nt: TGTGCCATCAGCCAAGGAGGCCCCTCTGGCTACACCTTC
CDR3aa: CAISQGGPSGYTF
d_gene: -
j_gene: TRBJ1-2
v_gene: TRBV10-3
abundance: -

CDR3nt: TGTGCCAGCAGTTTAGGCGACACTGAAGCTTTCTTT
CDR3aa: CASSLGDTEAFF
d_gene: -
j_gene: TRBJ1-1
v_gene: TRBV12-3/TRBV12-4
abundance: -

CDR3nt: TGTGCCAGCAAGGACAGTTATAGCAATCAGCCCCAGCATTTT
CDR3aa: CASKDSYSNQPQHF
d_gene: -
j_gene: TRBJ1-5
v_gene: TRBV7-9
abundance: many

CDR3nt: TGTGCCAGCAGCCTCCGTCAGGGGGACTCCTACAATGAGCAGTTCTTC
CDR3aa: CASSLRQGDSYNEQFF
d_gene: TRBD1
j_gene: TRBJ2-1
v_gene: TRBV7-2
abundance: few

CDR3nt: TGTGCCAGCAGCCAAGGCGCGGCGGGCTCTACGCAGTATTTT
CDR3aa: CASSQGAAGSTQYF
d_gene: -
j_gene: TRBJ2-3
v_gene: TRBV3-1/TRBV3-2
abundance: -

CDR3nt: TGTGCCAGCAGCCCCCAGGGGGAGACCCAGTACTTC
CDR3aa: CASSPQGETQYF
d_gene: -
j_gene: TRBJ2-5
v_gene: TRBV7-9
abundance: -

CDR3nt: TGTGCCAGCAGCTTAGTCTCTACGGGGACCCAGTACTTC
CDR3aa: CASSLVSTGTQYF
d_gene: -
j_gene: TRBJ2-5
v_gene: TRBV11-3
abundance: -

CDR3nt: TGCGCCAGCAGTGGCGACAGCCTCCGCTACGAGCAGTACTTC
CDR3aa: CASSGDSLRYEQYF
d_gene: -
j_gene: TRBJ2-7
v_gene: TRBV10-2
abundance: once

CDR3nt: TGTGCCAGCAGCGTAGGGGCGGGGGCCCTTTACAATGAGCAGTTCTTC
CDR3aa: CASSVGAGALYNEQFF
d_gene: -
j_gene: TRBJ2-1
v_gene: TRBV9
abundance: -

CDR3nt: TGTGCCAGCAGCCGCCGCCGGGACACAGATACGCAGTATTTT
CDR3aa: CASSRRRDTDTQYF
d_gene: -
j_gene: TRBJ2-3
v_gene: TRBV14
abundance: -

CDR3nt: TGTGCCATCAGCGACAGGGGTACGGTCTACGAGCAGTACTTC
CDR3aa: CAISDRGTVYEQYF
d_gene: TRBD1
j_gene: TRBJ2-7
v_gene: TRBV10-3
abundance: -

CDR3nt: TGTGCCATCAGGGTTTCAGGGACATCCTCTGGAAACACCATATATTTT
CDR3aa: CAIRVSGTSSGNTIYF
d_gene: -
j_gene: TRBJ1-3
v_gene: TRBV10-3
abundance: -

CDR3nt: TGCGCCAGCAGCTTAGGGGGCATTTCCAACTATGGCTACACCTTC
CDR3aa: CASSLGGISNYGYTF
d_gene: TRBD1
j_gene: TRBJ1-2
v_gene: TRBV5-1
abundance: -

CDR3nt: TGTGCCAGCAGTACGACAGGAGATTTCTACAATGAGCAGTTCTTC
CDR3aa: CASSTTGDFYNEQFF
d_gene: -
j_gene: TRBJ2-1
v_gene: TRBV6-5
abundance: -

CDR3nt: TGTGCCAGCAGCCCGCGACAGGGGAGCTCTGGAAACACCATATATTTT
CDR3aa: CASSPRQGSSGNTIYF
d_gene: TRBD1
j_gene: TRBJ1-3
v_gene: TRBV9
abundance: -

CDR3nt: TGCGCCTCCTCTAGCGGGGGTAACACAGATACGCAGTATTTT
CDR3aa: CASSSGGNTDTQYF
d_gene: TRBD2
j_gene: TRBJ2-3
v_gene: TRBV5-1
abundance: -

CDR3nt: TGTGCCAGCAGCGTAGGGGGCACCGACTCTGGAAACACCATATATTTT
CDR3aa: CASSVGGTDSGNTIYF
d_gene: -
j_gene: TRBJ1-3
v_gene: TRBV9
abundance: -

CDR3nt: TGTGCCAGCAGCGGGACTAGAGTCAATGAGCAGTTCTTC
CDR3aa: CASSGTRVNEQFF
d_gene: TRBD2
j_gene: TRBJ2-1
v_gene: TRBV6-2/TRBV6-3
abundance: -

CDR3nt: TGTGCCTGGAGCCAGGGTGGCTACACCTTC
CDR3aa: CAWSQGGYTF
d_gene: -
j_gene: TRBJ1-2
v_gene: TRBV30
abundance: -

CDR3nt: TGTGCCATCAGTTCCGGACAGACACTTTATGGCTACACCTTC
CDR3aa: CAISSGQTLYGYTF
d_gene: -
j_gene: TRBJ1-2
v_gene: TRBV10-3
abundance: -

CDR3nt: TGCAGCGTGGTAGCGGGGGGACCGGGTACGCAGTATTTT
CDR3aa: CSVVAGGPGTQYF
d_gene: TRBD2
j_gene: TRBJ2-3
v_gene: TRBV29-1
abundance: -

CDR3nt: TGCGCCAGCAGCCCCCGGGGGGCAGATACGCAGTATTTT
CDR3aa: CASSPRGADTQYF
d_gene: TRBD2
j_gene: TRBJ2-3
v_gene: TRBV5-1
abundance: -

CDR3nt: TGCAGCACCAACTTGGATGGGGGCTGGGGCTACACCTTC
CDR3aa: CSTNLDGGWGYTF
d_gene: -
j_gene: TRBJ1-2
v_gene: TRBV29-1
abundance: -

CDR3nt: TGCAGCGTTGATCTAGGGACTAGCGAGCAGTACTTC
CDR3aa: CSVDLGTSEQYF
d_gene: TRBD2
j_gene: TRBJ2-7
v_gene: TRBV29-1
abundance: -

CDR3nt: TGTGCCAGCTCACCCGCAGGGGGCGACACTGAAGCTTTCTTT
CDR3aa: CASSPAGGDTEAFF
d_gene: TRBD1
j_gene: TRBJ1-1
v_gene: TRBV18
abundance: -

CDR3nt: TGTGCCAGCTCAACCTCCGGCGGGGGGGCCAATGAGCAGTTCTTC
CDR3aa: CASSTSGGGANEQFF
d_gene: TRBD2
j_gene: TRBJ2-1
v_gene: TRBV7-3
abundance: -

CDR3nt: TGTGCCAGCAGTCACCTGGACAGGGGAGAGACCCAGTACTTC
CDR3aa: CASSHLDRGETQYF
d_gene: TRBD1
j_gene: TRBJ2-5
v_gene: TRBV27
abundance: once

CDR3nt: TGCGCCAGCAGCCAAGGACACCGCTATGGCTACACCTTC
CDR3aa: CASSQGHRYGYTF
d_gene: -
j_gene: TRBJ1-2
v_gene: TRBV4-1
abundance: -

CDR3nt: TGTGCCAGCAGCGTAAACAGGGAGGGAAACACCGGGGAGCTGTTTTTT
CDR3aa: CASSVNREGNTGELFF
d_gene: -
j_gene: TRBJ2-2
v_gene: TRBV9
abundance: -

CDR3nt: TGTGCCAGTAGTATAGGTCTATCTGGCTATGGCTACACCTTC
CDR3aa: CASSIGLSGYGYTF
d_gene: -
j_gene: TRBJ1-2
v_gene: TRBV19
abundance: -

CDR3nt: TGTGCCAGCAGCGTAGGTTCAGGGTTCAATGAGCAGTTCTTC
CDR3aa: CASSVGSGFNEQFF
d_gene: -
j_gene: TRBJ2-1
v_gene: TRBV9
abundance: -

CDR3nt: TGTGCCAGCAGCTTGAGCGGGGTAGCTGGCTACACCTTC
CDR3aa: CASSLSGVAGYTF
d_gene: -
j_gene: TRBJ1-2
v_gene: TRBV5-4
abundance: -

CDR3nt: TGTGCCAGCAGCTTGGAGAGCACAGATACGCAGTATTTT
CDR3aa: CASSLESTDTQYF
d_gene: -
j_gene: TRBJ2-3
v_gene: TRBV7-3
abundance: -

CDR3nt: TGTGCCAGCAGCTCAGGTTACACAGGTGGCTACACCTTC
CDR3aa: CASSSGYTGGYTF
d_gene: -
j_gene: TRBJ1-2
v_gene: TRBV7-9
abundance: -

CDR3nt: TGTGCCAGCTCCCAGGGATGGAGCTACGAGCAGTACTTC
CDR3aa: CASSQGWSYEQYF
d_gene: -
j_gene: TRBJ2-7
v_gene: TRBV11-2
abundance: once